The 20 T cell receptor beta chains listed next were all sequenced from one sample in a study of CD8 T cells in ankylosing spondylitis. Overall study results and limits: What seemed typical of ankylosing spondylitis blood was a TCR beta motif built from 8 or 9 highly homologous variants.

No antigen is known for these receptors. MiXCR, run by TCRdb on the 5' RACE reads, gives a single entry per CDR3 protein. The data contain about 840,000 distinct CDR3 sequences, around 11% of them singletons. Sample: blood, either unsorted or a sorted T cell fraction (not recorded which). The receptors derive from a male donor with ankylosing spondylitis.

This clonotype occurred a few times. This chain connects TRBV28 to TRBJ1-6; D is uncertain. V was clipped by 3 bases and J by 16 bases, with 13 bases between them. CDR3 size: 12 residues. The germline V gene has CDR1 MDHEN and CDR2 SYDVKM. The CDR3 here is CASSFTRHTLHF. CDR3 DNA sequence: TGTGCCAGCAGTTTTACTAGGCATACTCTCCACTTT.

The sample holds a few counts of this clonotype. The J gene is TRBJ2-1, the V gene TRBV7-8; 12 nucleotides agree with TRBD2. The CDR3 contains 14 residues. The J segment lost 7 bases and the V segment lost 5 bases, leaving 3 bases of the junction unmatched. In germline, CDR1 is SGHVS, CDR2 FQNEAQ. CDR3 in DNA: TGTGCCAGCAGCATCGGGACTAGCGGGAATGAGCAGTTCTTC. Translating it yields CASSIGTSGNEQFF.

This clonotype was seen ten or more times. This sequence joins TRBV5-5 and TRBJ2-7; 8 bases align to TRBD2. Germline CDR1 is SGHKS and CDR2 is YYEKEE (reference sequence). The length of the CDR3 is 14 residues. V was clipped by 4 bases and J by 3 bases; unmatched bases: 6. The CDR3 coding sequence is TGTGCCAGCAGCGGAACTAGCGGAGGCTACGAGCAGTACTTC. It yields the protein CASSGTSGGYEQYF. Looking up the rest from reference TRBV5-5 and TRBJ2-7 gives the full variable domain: DAGVTQSPTHLIKTRGQQVTLRCSPISGHKSVSWYQQVLGQGPQFIFQYYEKEERGRGNFPDRFSARQFPNYSSELNVNALLLGDSALYLCASSGTSGGYEQYFGPGTRLTVT.

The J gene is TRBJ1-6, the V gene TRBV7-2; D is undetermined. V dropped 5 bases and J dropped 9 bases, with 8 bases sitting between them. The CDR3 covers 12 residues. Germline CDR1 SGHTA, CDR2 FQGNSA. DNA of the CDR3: TGTGCCAGCAGCCAGGATAGTTCACCCCTCCACTTT. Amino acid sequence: CASSQDSSPLHF. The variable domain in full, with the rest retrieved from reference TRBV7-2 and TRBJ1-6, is GAGVSQSPSNKVTEKGKDVELRCDPISGHTALYWYRQSLGQGLEFLIYFQGNSAPDKSGLPSDRFSAERTGGSVSTLTIQRTQQEDSAVYLCASSQDSSPLHFGNGTRLTVT.

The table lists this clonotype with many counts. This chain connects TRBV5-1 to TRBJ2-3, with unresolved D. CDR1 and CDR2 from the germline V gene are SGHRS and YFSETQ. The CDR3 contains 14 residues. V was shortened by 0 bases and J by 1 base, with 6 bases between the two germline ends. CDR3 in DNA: TGCGCCAGCAGCTTGGACCCAGGCACAGATACGCAGTATTTT. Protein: CASSLDPGTDTQYF.

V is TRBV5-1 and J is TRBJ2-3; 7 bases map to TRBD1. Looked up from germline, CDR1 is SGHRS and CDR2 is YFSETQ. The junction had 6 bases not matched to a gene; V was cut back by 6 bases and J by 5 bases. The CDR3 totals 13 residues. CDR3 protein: CASTVSGGDTQYF. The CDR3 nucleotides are TGCGCCAGCACCGTCTCAGGGGGAGATACGCAGTATTTT.

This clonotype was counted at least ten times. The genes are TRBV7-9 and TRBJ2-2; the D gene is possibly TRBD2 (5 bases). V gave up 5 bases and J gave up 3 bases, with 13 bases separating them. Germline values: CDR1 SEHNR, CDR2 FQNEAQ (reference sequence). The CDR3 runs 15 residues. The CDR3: CASSPSGMDTGELFF. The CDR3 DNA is TGTGCCAGCAGCCCCTCGGGGATGGACACCGGGGAGCTGTTTTTT.

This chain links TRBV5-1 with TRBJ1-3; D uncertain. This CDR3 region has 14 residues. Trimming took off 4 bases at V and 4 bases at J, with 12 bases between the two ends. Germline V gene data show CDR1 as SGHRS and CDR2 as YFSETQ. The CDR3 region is CASSLDSGGNTIYF. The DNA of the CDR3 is TGCGCCAGCAGCCTTGACTCGGGGGGAAACACCATATATTTT.

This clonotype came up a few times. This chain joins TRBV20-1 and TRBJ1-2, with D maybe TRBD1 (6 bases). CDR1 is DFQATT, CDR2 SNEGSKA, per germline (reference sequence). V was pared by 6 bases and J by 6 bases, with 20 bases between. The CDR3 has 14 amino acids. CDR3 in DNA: TGCAGTGCCCCTAAGTTGGGGGGCTCTGATGGCTACACCTTC. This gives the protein CSAPKLGGSDGYTF.

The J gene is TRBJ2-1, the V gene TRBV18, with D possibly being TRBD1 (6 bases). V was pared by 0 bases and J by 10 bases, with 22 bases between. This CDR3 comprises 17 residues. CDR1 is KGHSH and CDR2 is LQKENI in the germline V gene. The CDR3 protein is CASSPPGAGAASGEQFF. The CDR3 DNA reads TGTGCCAGCTCACCACCTGGGGCAGGGGCCGCCTCGGGCGAGCAGTTCTTC.

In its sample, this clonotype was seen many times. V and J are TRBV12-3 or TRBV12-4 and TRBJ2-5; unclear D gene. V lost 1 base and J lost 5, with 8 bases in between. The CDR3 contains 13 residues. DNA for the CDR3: TGTGCCAGCAGTTTAGTGGGGTGGGAGACCCAGTACTTC. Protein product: CASSLVGWETQYF.

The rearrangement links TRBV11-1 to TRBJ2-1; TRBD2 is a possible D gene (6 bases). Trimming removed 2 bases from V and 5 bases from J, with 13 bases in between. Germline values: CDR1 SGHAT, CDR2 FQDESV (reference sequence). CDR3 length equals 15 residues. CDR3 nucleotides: TGTGCCAGCAGCTTATATGTAGCGGCCCACAATGAGCAGTTCTTC. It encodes CASSLYVAAHNEQFF.

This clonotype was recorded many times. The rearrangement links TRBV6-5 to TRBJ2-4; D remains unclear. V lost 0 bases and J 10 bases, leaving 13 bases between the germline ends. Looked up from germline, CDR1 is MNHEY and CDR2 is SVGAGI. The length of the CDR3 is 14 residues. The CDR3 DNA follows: TGTGCCAGCAGTTACTCGCCCCACGGAGAGATTCAGTACTTC. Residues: CASSYSPHGEIQYF.

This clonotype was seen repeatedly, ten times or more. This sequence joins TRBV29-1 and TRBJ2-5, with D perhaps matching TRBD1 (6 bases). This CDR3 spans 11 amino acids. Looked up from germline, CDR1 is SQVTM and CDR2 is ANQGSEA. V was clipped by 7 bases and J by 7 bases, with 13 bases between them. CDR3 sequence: CSAQVGATQYF. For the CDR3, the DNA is TGCAGCGCCCAAGTGGGGGCGACCCAGTACTTC.

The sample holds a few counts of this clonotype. The CDR3 reads CASSLAGFDTGELFF. In DNA form, the CDR3 reads TGTGCCAGCAGTTTAGCGGGATTCGACACCGGGGAGCTGTTTTTT. The chain combines TRBV12-3 or TRBV12-4 with TRBJ2-2; unclear D gene. The CDR3 is 15 residues long. Trimming removed 0 bases at V and 3 bases at J, with 8 bases between.

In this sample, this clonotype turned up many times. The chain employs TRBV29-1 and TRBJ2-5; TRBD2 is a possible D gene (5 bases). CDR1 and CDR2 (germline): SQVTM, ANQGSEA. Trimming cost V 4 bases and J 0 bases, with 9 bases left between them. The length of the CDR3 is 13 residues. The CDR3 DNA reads TGCAGCGTTGCCGGGATTTACCAAGAGACCCAGTACTTC. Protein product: CSVAGIYQETQYF. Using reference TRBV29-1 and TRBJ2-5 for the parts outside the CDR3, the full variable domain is SAVISQKPSRDICQRGTSLTIQCQVDSQVTMMFWYRQQPGQSLTLIATANQGSEATYESGFVIDKFPISRPNLTFSTLTVSNMSPEDSSIYLCSVAGIYQETQYFGPGTRLLVL.

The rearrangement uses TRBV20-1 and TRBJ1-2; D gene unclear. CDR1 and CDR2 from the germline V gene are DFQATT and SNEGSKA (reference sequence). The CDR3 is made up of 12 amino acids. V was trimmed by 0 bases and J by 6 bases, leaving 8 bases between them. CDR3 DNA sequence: TGCAGTGCTAGAGACATGTCAGATGGCTACACCTTC. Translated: CSARDMSDGYTF.

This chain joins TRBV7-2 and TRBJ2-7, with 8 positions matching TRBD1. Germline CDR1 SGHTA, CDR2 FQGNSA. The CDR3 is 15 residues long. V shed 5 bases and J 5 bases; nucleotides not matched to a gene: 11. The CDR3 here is CASSGRAGGVHEQYF. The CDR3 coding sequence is TGTGCCAGCAGCGGTCGGGCAGGGGGCGTCCACGAGCAGTACTTC.

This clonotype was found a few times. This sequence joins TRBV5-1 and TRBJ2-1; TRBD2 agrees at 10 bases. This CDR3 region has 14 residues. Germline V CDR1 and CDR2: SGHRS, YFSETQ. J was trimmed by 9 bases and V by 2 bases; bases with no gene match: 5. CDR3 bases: TGCGCCAGCAGCTTATTCTCTAGCGGGGGTGAGCAGTTCTTC. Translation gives CASSLFSSGGEQFF.

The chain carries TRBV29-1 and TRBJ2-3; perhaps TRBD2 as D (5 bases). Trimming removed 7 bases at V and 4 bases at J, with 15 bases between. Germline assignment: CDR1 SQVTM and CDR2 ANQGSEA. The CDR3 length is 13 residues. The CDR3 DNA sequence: TGCAGCGCTTCACTTCTGGGAGCAGATACGCAGTATTTT. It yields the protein CSASLLGADTQYF.